This T cell receptor (beta chain) was sequenced during a study of early T cells in non-severe SARS-CoV-2 infection. Notes on the study in general: Matching with VDJdb favored anti-spike CD8 responses (missing private and CD4 specificities).

In the case of this clonotype: The antigen remains unidentified.

MiXCR was run by TCRdb on the 5' RACE reads, yielding one entry per CDR3 protein. The data contain over 75,000 distinct CDR3 sequences, 15% of them singletons. The V segment lost 3 bases and the J segment 8 bases; nucleotides outside the gene matches: 11. CDR1 and CDR2 (germline): KGHSH, LQKENI. This CDR3 has 16 residues. This chain uses TRBV18 with TRBJ2-1, with 9 positions matching TRBD2. The sequence was collected from an adult who was a healthcare worker with PCR-confirmed SARS-CoV-2 infection or an uninfected control (not recorded which). Sequencing input: whole blood. Written as DNA, the CDR3 is TGTGCCAGCTCACCGGTTCGGGCTAGCGGGACCCATGAGCAGTTCTTC. Translated, it gives CASSPVRASGTHEQFF.